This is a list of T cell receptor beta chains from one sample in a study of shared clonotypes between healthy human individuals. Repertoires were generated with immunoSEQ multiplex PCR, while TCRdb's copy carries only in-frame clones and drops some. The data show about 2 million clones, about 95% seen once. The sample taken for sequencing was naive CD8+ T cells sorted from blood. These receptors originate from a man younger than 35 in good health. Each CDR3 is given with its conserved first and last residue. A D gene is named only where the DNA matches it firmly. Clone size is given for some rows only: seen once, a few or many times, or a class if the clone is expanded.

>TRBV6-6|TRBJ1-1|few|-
TGTGCCAGCAGATGGGCGTCGAACACTGAAGCTTTCTTT
CASRWASNTEAFF
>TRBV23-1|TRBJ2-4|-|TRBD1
TGCGCCAGCAGTCAGCCGACCACAGGGGGCATAACCAAAAACATTCAGTACTTC
CASSQPTTGGITKNIQYF
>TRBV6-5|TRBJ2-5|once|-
TGTGCCAGCAGTTACGCAGAGGAGGAGACCCAGTACTTC
CASSYAEEETQYF
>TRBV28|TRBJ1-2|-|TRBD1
TGTGCCAGCAGCGTACAGGGGGTGCCTCGTGGCTACACCTTC
CASSVQGVPRGYTF
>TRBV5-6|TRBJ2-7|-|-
TGTGCCAGCAGCTGGGACACGTCCTCCTACGAGCAGTACTTC
CASSWDTSSYEQYF
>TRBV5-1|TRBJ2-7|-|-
TGCGCCAGCAGCCCAGGTTGGGTGGGTGAATCCTACGAGCAGTACTTC
CASSPGWVGESYEQYF
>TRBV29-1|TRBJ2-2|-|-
TGCAGCGTTCGGACAATTAACACCGGGGAGCTGTTTTTT
CSVRTINTGELFF
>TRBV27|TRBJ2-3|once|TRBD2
TGTGCCACGATCGGGAGGGGTTACACAGATACGCAGTATTTT
CATIGRGYTDTQYF
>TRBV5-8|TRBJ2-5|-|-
TGTGCCAGCAGCTTCGCAGGGCCCCTGTCCGGGGAGACCCAGTACTTC
CASSFAGPLSGETQYF
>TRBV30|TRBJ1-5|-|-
TGTCCCAGACAGCCCCAGCATTTT
CPRQPQHF
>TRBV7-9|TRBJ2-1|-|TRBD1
TGTGCCAGCAGCCCGACAGGGGTCTACAATGAGCAGTTCTTC
CASSPTGVYNEQFF
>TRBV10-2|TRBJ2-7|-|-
TGCGCCAGCAGTCCCTCCGGGTTCTACGAGCAGTACTTC
CASSPSGFYEQYF
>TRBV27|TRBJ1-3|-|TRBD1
TGTGCCAGCAGTTTAGGTCTCCCCGGGACAGGGCCTGGAAACACCATATATTTT
CASSLGLPGTGPGNTIYF
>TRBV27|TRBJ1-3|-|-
TGTGCCAGCAGCCCTACGTGGGGAAACACCATATATTTT
CASSPTWGNTIYF
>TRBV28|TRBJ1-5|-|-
TGTGCCAGCAGTTTGGGGGTGGGGTATAGCAATCAGCCCCAGCATTTT
CASSLGVGYSNQPQHF